This note documents a single TCR beta chain sequence. Germline values: CDR1 MNHEY, CDR2 SVGAGI. CDR3 length equals 11 residues. Trimming took off 3 bases at V and 5 bases at J, with 4 bases between the two ends. This record belongs to a study of blood T cell repertoires in COVID-19. In the study overall: Sources were T cells, B-cell-depleted T cells, or PBMCs; the material itself was cDNA or gDNA.

Profiled with immunoSEQ multiplex PCR; TCRdb holds only in-frame clones, not every one. The data contain roughly 220,000 clones, 80% of them singletons. The receptor was isolated from a young man with acute COVID-19. The chain employs TRBV6-5 and TRBJ2-5, with D hard to call. Material: PBMCs or T cells enriched from blood (not recorded which). CDR3 nucleotide sequence: TGTGCCAGCAGTTATATTGAGACCCAGTACTTC. Translated: CASSYIETQYF.